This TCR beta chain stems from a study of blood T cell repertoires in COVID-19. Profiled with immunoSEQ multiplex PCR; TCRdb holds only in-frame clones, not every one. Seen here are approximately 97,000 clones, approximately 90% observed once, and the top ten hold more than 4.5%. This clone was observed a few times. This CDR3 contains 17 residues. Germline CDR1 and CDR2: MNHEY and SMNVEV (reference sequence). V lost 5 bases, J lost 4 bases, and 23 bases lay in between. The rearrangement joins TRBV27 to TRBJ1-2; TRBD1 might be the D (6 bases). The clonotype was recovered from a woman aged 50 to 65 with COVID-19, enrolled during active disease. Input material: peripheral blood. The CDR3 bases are TGTGCCAGCAGTACAACCGGGGTGGGAGGGGGGAGCTATGGCTACACCTTC. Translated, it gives CASSTTGVGGGSYGYTF.